This entry lists 21 T cell receptor beta chains sequenced from one sample in a study of shared clonotypes between healthy human individuals. Some clones are missing from TCRdb's copy, which holds only in-frame ones; the method was immunoSEQ multiplex PCR. The table has some 2.1 million clones, around 93% seen once. It was CD45RO-negative cells, positively selected for CCR7, that made up naive CD8 cells, with terminally differentiated effector memory CD45RA+ cells excluded. The sequenced sample consisted of naive CD8+ T cells from PBMCs. The receptors shown here come from a young man in good health. Some clones in this sample may be carry-over from other donors' samples.

A remark on this clone: In the same sample, other DNA sequences code for this CDR3. V and J are TRBV11-2 and TRBJ2-7; D not certain. This CDR3 has 13 residues. CDR1 is SGHAT, CDR2 FQNNGV, per germline. V lost 1 base and J 0 bases, leaving 4 bases between the germline ends. CDR3 amino acids: CASSLAGSYEQYF. Here the CDR3 DNA reads TGTGCCAGCAGCTTAGCGGGCTCCTACGAGCAGTACTTC. Drawing the rest from reference TRBV11-2 and TRBJ2-7, the complete variable domain is EAGVAQSPRYKIIEKRQSVAFWCNPISGHATLYWYQQILGQGPKLLIQFQNNGVVDDSQLPKDRFSAERLKGVDSTLKIQPAKLEDSAVYLCASSLAGSYEQYFGPGTRLTVT.

The chain couples TRBV10-3 to TRBJ1-1; the D is unclear. This CDR3 has 14 amino acids. The germline V gene encodes CDR1 ENHRY and CDR2 SYGVKD. V was trimmed by 5 bases and J by 0 bases, leaving 10 bases between them. CDR3 sequence reads: CAISPEGLNTEAFF. The CDR3 nucleotides are TGTGCCATCAGTCCCGAGGGCCTGAACACTGAAGCTTTCTTT.

V gene TRBV29-1 combines with J gene TRBJ2-1, with D perhaps TRBD2 (6 bases). The CDR3 sequence is 12 residues long. CDR1 and CDR2 (germline): SQVTM, ANQGSEA. Trimming cost V 1 base and J 8 bases, with 9 bases left between them. CDR3 sequence (DNA): TGCAGCGTTGAAGGGGCGGGGTATGAGCAGTTCTTC. Amino acids: CSVEGAGYEQFF.

The chain recombines TRBV28 with TRBJ2-4; a weak D match, TRBD1 (6 bases). CDR1 and CDR2 (germline): MDHEN, SYDVKM. The CDR3 loop spans 18 amino acids. The germline V and J ends were trimmed by 3 bases and 0 bases, with 18 bases remaining between them. CDR3 nucleotide sequence: TGTGCCAGCAGTTTCGAGGGGGAATTGTTTTTAGCCAAAAACATTCAGTACTTC. It codes for CASSFEGELFLAKNIQYF.

This clone was seen just once. The chain is built from TRBV5-3 and TRBJ1-4; 7 bases are shared with TRBD1. TRBV5-3 is placed among ORFs of uncertain function. CDR3 size: 18 residues. V dropped 9 bases and J dropped 0; count of bases not matched to a gene: 17. The CDR3 coding sequence is TGTGCCACACCCCGATATCGGGACAGAGATGCAACTAATGAAAAACTGTTTTTT. This translates into CATPRYRDRDATNEKLFF.

In regard to this clone: The sample carries other DNA sequences with the same CDR3. V and J are TRBV28 and TRBJ2-1; 8 positions match TRBD1. CDR1 and CDR2 from the germline V gene are MDHEN and SYDVKM. The CDR3 sequence is 16 residues long. J was trimmed by 3 bases and V by 0 bases; bases with no gene match: 4. The CDR3 sequence is CASSLWAGGDYNEQFF. CDR3 bases: TGTGCCAGCAGTTTATGGGCAGGGGGCGACTACAATGAGCAGTTCTTC.

The chain combines TRBV4-1 with TRBJ2-1; D unresolved. CDR3 size: 15 residues. V lost 4 bases to trimming and J lost 6 bases, with 16 bases between them. CDR1 is MGHRA, CDR2 YSYEKL, per germline. The CDR3 region has the DNA TGCGCCAGCAGCCTAGTCGACCGGATGACCAATGAGCAGTTCTTC. Protein sequence: CASSLVDRMTNEQFF.

The chain is built from TRBV27 and TRBJ2-7; 9 bases fit TRBD1. V lost 5 bases and J lost 7; bases outside the gene matches: 9. Germline CDR1 MNHEY, CDR2 SMNVEV (reference sequence). The CDR3 is 14 amino acids. The DNA for the CDR3 is TGTGCCAGCAGTACGGACAGGGGCACTCGGGAGCAGTACTTC. Translating it yields CASSTDRGTREQYF.

The CDR3 spells CSGGDNEQFF. The CDR3 nucleotides read TGCAGCGGAGGGGACAATGAGCAGTTCTTC. V usage is TRBV29-1 and J usage is TRBJ2-1, with D perhaps being TRBD1 or TRBD2 (5 bases each). This CDR3 comprises 10 residues. V was pared by 7 bases and J by 5 bases, with 6 bases between. Germline V gene lookup returns CDR1 SQVTM and CDR2 ANQGSEA.

DNA of the CDR3: TGTGCCAGCAGTTTGGCGCTTACCGTAAGGGGGCTGACAGATACGCAGTATTTT. Encoded protein: CASSLALTVRGLTDTQYF. The chain has TRBV27 and TRBJ2-3; 7 bases match TRBD1. This CDR3 is built from 18 residues. CDR1 and CDR2 from the germline V gene are MNHEY and SMNVEV (reference sequence). V trimming: 3 bases; J trimming: 3 bases; junction bases outside the gene matches: 15.

V gene TRBV28 combines with J gene TRBJ2-7; 7 bases match TRBD1. This CDR3 comprises 14 residues. CDR1 and CDR2 (germline): MDHEN, SYDVKM. With 8 bases clipped from V and 3 bases from J, the junction kept 10 bases outside the gene matches. The chain's CDR3 is CASEATGTDYEQYF. The CDR3 DNA reads TGTGCCAGCGAAGCGACCGGGACAGACTACGAGCAGTACTTC.

This chain connects TRBV7-8 to TRBJ2-7, with TRBD2 matching over 10 bases. Germline CDR1 SGHVS, CDR2 FQNEAQ. Unmatched junction bases numbered 4, after V lost 1 base and J lost 4 bases. The CDR3 is made up of 15 amino acids. The CDR3 DNA is TGTGCCAGCAGCTTAGAGGCTAGCGGGAGTTACGAGCAGTACTTC. Translating it yields CASSLEASGSYEQYF.

The rearrangement links TRBV7-3 to TRBJ2-1, with no clear D. CDR1 and CDR2 (germline): SGHTA, FQGTGA. Between the trimmed V and J ends, which lost 8 bases and 3 bases, there was a span of 11 bases. This CDR3 region has 13 residues. The CDR3: CASSSLSYNEQFF. The CDR3 nucleotides are TGTGCCAGCTCTTCGCTAAGCTACAATGAGCAGTTCTTC.

The genes are TRBV6-6 and TRBJ2-7; D not certain. Trimming removed 10 bases at V and 9 bases at J, with 19 bases between. The CDR3 sequence is 12 residues long. Germline lookup yields CDR1 MNHNY and CDR2 SVGAGI (reference sequence). CDR3: CAIGPTMSGQYF. The DNA for the CDR3 is TGTGCCATCGGTCCGACAATGTCTGGGCAGTACTTC.

V gene TRBV11-2 combines with J gene TRBJ1-2; no firm D call. Germline CDR1 and CDR2: SGHAT and FQNNGV. V lost 8 bases to trimming and J lost 5 bases, with 18 bases between them. The CDR3 covers 14 residues. The CDR3 loop is CASGPPEGTYGYTF. CDR3 in DNA: TGTGCCAGCGGCCCCCCGGAGGGCACATATGGCTACACCTTC.

This clone was detected once. The chain carries TRBV19 and TRBJ2-2, with 8 bases identical to TRBD2. With V trimmed by 1 base and J by 4 bases, 5 bases remained unmatched. The CDR3 totals 16 residues. Germline values: CDR1 LNHDA, CDR2 SQIVND (reference sequence). The CDR3 reads CASSIGAGGGTGELFF. The DNA of the CDR3 is TGTGCCAGTAGTATAGGGGCGGGAGGAGGCACCGGGGAGCTGTTTTTT.

The V and J genes are TRBV7-6 and TRBJ1-5; unclear D gene. The V gene lost 5 bases and the J gene lost 8 bases, with 22 bases spanning the gap. This CDR3 is built from 16 residues. Germline CDR1 is SGHVS and CDR2 is FNYEAQ. CDR3 sequence (DNA): TGTGCCAGCAGCGTGGGTGGCCGGACCACCTTCGAGCCCCAGCATTTT. Its protein is CASSVGGRTTFEPQHF.

This chain uses TRBV6-6 with TRBJ2-7; D may be TRBD1 or TRBD2 (5 bases each). The V end lost 6 bases, the J end lost 6 bases, and 12 bases lay between the germline ends. The CDR3 contains 12 residues. The germline V gene encodes CDR1 MNHNY and CDR2 SVGAGI (reference sequence). CDR3 protein: CASSPGTPEQYF. The CDR3 DNA follows: TGTGCCAGCAGCCCCGGGACCCCCGAGCAGTACTTC.

CDR3 coding DNA: TGTGCCAGCGGGGACAGGGGGGGGAATGAGCAGTTCTTC. Its translation: CASGDRGGNEQFF. The gene calls are TRBV4-2 and TRBJ2-1, with TRBD1 matching 11 bases. Germline CDR1 is LGHNA and CDR2 is YNFKEQ. This CDR3 has 13 amino acids. The J segment lost 7 bases and the V segment lost 8 bases, leaving 4 bases of the junction unmatched.

The chain joins TRBV29-1 to TRBJ2-3, with 10 bases fitting TRBD1. Trimming took 0 bases from V and 4 from J; bases not matched to a gene: 10. This CDR3 is 17 amino acids long. The germline CDR1 and CDR2 sequences are SQVTM and ANQGSEA. The CDR3 coding sequence is TGCAGCGTTGAAGACCCCGGGACAGGGGTCGGCGCAGATACGCAGTATTTT. Its translation is CSVEDPGTGVGADTQYF.

This chain connects TRBV29-1 to TRBJ1-3, with unresolved D. V shed 0 bases and J shed 4 bases, with 10 bases lying between them. This CDR3 comprises 14 residues. Germline V CDR1 and CDR2: SQVTM, ANQGSEA. The chain's CDR3 is CSVEERLAGNTIYF. DNA of the CDR3: TGCAGCGTTGAAGAACGCCTTGCAGGAAACACCATATATTTT.